The 5 T cell receptor beta chains below were found in one sample sequenced in a study of PD-L1 blockade in urothelial cancer. Method: immunoSEQ multiplex PCR; TCRdb's copy keeps in-frame clones and lacks some. The sample records approximately 40,000 clones, roughly 90% being singletons. Time point noted: peripheral blood 6 weeks after treatment start. Sequenced here: PBMCs, sampled around atezolizumab (anti-PD-L1) treatment. These receptors all stem from a man aged 55 to 70 with urothelial cancer.

V usage is TRBV12-1 and J usage is TRBJ2-7; the table's TRBD2 call for D was not verified on the DNA. TRBV12-1 is given as a pseudogene. There are 19 residues in the CDR3. In nucleotides, the CDR3 is TGTGCCAGCAGCTTTGGGGTCTTACCACTAGCGTCCACGCGGTACGAGCAGTACTTC. This encodes CASSFGVLPLASTRYEQYF.

The DNA of the CDR3 is TGTGCCAGCAGCGTAGAACAGTATGGTGAAGCTTTCTTT. Its translation: CASSVEQYGEAFF. V usage is TRBV9 and J usage is TRBJ1-1; no definite D call. V lost 0 bases, J lost 7 bases, and 10 bases lay in between. This CDR3 spans 13 amino acids. CDR1 is SGDLS and CDR2 is YYNGEE in the germline V gene.

The chain uses TRBV4-1 and TRBJ1-6, with D possibly being TRBD1 (6 bases). Trimming removed 4 bases from V and 6 bases from J, with 16 bases in between. CDR1 and CDR2 (germline): MGHRA, YSYEKL. This CDR3 is built from 16 residues. The CDR3 DNA is TGCGCCAGCAGCCTTGGGGGCGCCGCCGGTAATTCACCCCTCCACTTT. This gives the protein CASSLGGAAGNSPLHF.

This rearrangement joins TRBV29-1 to TRBJ2-7; TRBD1 matches at 11 bases. Germline V gene sequence: CDR1 SQVTM, CDR2 ANQGSEA. The CDR3 is 13 residues long. With V trimmed by 6 bases and J by 3 bases, 4 bases remained unmatched. The CDR3 protein is CSVLGTGGYEQYF. The CDR3 DNA reads as TGCAGCGTACTCGGGACAGGGGGCTACGAGCAGTACTTC.

The chain is built from TRBV7-2 and TRBJ2-1, with 15 bases matching TRBD2. The length of the CDR3 is 16 residues. Germline V lookup: CDR1 SGHTA, CDR2 FQGNSA. The V gene end was trimmed by 1 base and the J gene end by 8 bases; junction bases not matched to a gene: 3. CDR3 amino acids: CASSLEGLAGGHEQFF. The CDR3 coding sequence is TGTGCCAGCAGCTTAGAGGGACTAGCGGGGGGCCATGAGCAGTTCTTC.